This T cell receptor beta chain is from a study of T cell changes during pregnancy in multiple sclerosis. Germline CDR1 reads LNHDA; CDR2 reads SQIVND (reference sequence). This CDR3 comprises 16 residues. Trimming left V 7 bases short and J 0 bases short, with 15 bases between. TCRdb's table, derived via immunoSEQ multiplex PCR, lists solely in-frame clones and lacks some. The sample shows around 70,000 clones, roughly 92% of them seen only once. This receptor was obtained from a female donor with multiple sclerosis, enrolled in a pregnancy study. Sequencing used peripheral blood, obtained in the second trimester of pregnancy. The V call is TRBV19, the J call TRBJ2-2; possible D gene TRBD2, 5 bases. The CDR3 nucleotides read TGTGCCAGTACGACCAGCGGTAACGCGAACACCGGGGAGCTGTTTTTT. It yields the protein CASTTSGNANTGELFF.